This TCR beta chain stems from a study of T cells in localized non-small cell lung cancer. Findings of the study overall: Adjacent lung had a median around 60 of the 100 largest tumor clones. Among the tissues sampled, uninvolved adjacent lung had the highest T cell clonality, above tumor.

The ends were cut back, 0 bases at V and 6 bases at J, with 11 bases in the middle. The CDR3 contains 14 residues. Germline CDR1 GTSNPN, CDR2 SVGIG (reference sequence). For this clone: Its antigen is unknown.

The assay was immunoSEQ multiplex PCR, and TCRdb's table has in-frame clones only and misses some. Counted here are 31,000 or so clones, 70% to 90% occurring once; the ten biggest clones make up roughly 4%. V is TRBV30 and J is TRBJ2-2; tentative D call: TRBD1 (6 bases). The sequenced sample was peripheral blood mononuclear cells, obtained before any cancer treatment. This TCR was recovered from a woman aged 35 to 70 with stage III lung adenocarcinoma. CDR3 nucleotide sequence: TGTGCCTGGAGTGTACTTGGGGGCCCCGGGGAGCTGTTTTTT. Protein product: CAWSVLGGPGELFF.